This T cell receptor (beta chain) was captured by sequencing in a study of T cells in Graves' hyperthyroidism and ophthalmopathy. Study information: It was at initial diagnosis, before any treatment, that peripheral blood was collected. Overall study results and limits: Prediction of ophthalmopathy progression came a median around 7.1 months pre-onset. Most thyroid clonotypes expanded above 0.001 were also detected in blood.

Criteria for exclusion of patients were uncontrolled infection, other autoimmune disease, pregnancy or lactation. The TCR beta CDR3 regions underwent amplification using RNA transcripts as the source. TCR CDR3 regions were first amplified by RT-PCR with HTBI primers. MiXCR, applied by TCRdb to the multiplex PCR reads, yields one record per CDR3 protein. The sample consists of about half a million distinct CDR3 sequences, 15% to 20% of them appearing once. A note on this clonotype: Its antigen is undetermined.

The clonotype originates from a woman in her 30s with Graves' ophthalmopathy. Sequencing was performed on blood.

CDR3 sequence (DNA): TGCGCCAGCAGCCAAGGTCTGCGGGAGGCCTACAATGAGCAGTTCTTC. Translation gives CASSQGLREAYNEQFF. This chain uses TRBV4-3 with TRBJ2-1, with 8 bases that match TRBD2. Germline V lookup: CDR1 LGHNA, CDR2 YSLEER. The CDR3 runs 16 residues. V shed 1 base, J shed 2 bases, and the junction held 4 bases outside the gene matches.